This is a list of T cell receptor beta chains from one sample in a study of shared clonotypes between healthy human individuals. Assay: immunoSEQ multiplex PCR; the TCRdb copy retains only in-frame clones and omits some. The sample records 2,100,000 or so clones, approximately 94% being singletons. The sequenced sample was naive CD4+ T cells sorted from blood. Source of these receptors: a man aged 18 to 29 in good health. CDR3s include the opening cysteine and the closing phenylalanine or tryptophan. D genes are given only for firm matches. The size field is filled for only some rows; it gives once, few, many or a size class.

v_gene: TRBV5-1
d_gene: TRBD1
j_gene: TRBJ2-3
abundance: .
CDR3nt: TGCGCCAGCCAAACAGTAGGGGGCGACACAGATACGCAGTATTTT
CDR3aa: CASQTVGGDTDTQYF

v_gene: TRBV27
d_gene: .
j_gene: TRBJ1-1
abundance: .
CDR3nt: TGTGCCAGCAGTTTCGCCGGGGGGAACACTGAAGCTTTCTTT
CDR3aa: CASSFAGGNTEAFF

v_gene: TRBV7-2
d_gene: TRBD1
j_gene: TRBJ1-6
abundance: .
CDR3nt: TGTGCCAGCAGCTTAGCCGGGACAGATAATTCACCCCTCCACTTT
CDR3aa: CASSLAGTDNSPLHF

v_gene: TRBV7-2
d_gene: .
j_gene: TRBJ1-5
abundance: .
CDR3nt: TGTGCCAGCAGCCCCTATGGTTTACCGCCCCAGCATTTT
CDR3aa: CASSPYGLPPQHF

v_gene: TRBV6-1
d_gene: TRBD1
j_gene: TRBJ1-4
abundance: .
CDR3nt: TGTGCCAGCCGTCCCGGGACAGTCAACGAAAAACTGTTTTTT
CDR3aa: CASRPGTVNEKLFF

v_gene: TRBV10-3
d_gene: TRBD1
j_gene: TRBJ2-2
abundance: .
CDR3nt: TGTGCCATCAGTGAGACGGCAGGGGGGAACACCGGGGAGCTGTTTTTT
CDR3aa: CAISETAGGNTGELFF

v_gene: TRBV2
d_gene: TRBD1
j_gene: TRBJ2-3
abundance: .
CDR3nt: TGTGCCAGCAGTGGACAGGGCGCGGATACGCAGTATTTT
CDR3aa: CASSGQGADTQYF

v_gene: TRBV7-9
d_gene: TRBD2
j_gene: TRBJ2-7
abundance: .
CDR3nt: TGTGCCAGCAGCCCTAGCGGGAGGGCCTCCTCCTACGAGCAGTACTTC
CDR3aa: CASSPSGRASSYEQYF

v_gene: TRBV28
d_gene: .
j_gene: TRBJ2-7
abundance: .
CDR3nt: TGTGCCAGCGAGGGCACCGGGACAATCTACGAGCAGTACTTC
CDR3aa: CASEGTGTIYEQYF

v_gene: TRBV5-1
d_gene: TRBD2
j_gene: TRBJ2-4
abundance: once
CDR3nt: TGCGCCAGCAGCTTTACTAGCGGGAGGAACATTCAGTACTTC
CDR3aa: CASSFTSGRNIQYF

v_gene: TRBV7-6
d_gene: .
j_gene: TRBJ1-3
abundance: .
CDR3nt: TGTGCCAGCAGCGATCAAGACTTCTCTGGAAACACCATATATTTT
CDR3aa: CASSDQDFSGNTIYF

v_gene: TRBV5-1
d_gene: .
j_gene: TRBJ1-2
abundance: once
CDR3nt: TGCGCCAGCGCCGAGAGATCTAACTATGGCTACACCTTC
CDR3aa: CASAERSNYGYTF

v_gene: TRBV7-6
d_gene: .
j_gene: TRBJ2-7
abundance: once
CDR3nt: TGTGCCAGCAGCTTAGGACACGGGACCTCCTACGAGCAGTACTTC
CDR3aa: CASSLGHGTSYEQYF

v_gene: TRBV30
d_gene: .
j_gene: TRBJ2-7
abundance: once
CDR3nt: TGTGCCTCGGCATCTGAGTCCTACGAGCAGTACTTC
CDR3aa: CASASESYEQYF

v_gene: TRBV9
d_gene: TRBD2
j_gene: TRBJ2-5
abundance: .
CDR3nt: TGTGCCAGCAGCGTAGGTTTCGGCGGGGGACCCAAAGAGACCCAGTACTTC
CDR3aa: CASSVGFGGGPKETQYF

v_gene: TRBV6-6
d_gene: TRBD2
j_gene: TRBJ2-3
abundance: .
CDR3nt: TGTGCCAGCTGGAGGGCCGGGAGGACAGATACGCAGTATTTT
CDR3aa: CASWRAGRTDTQYF

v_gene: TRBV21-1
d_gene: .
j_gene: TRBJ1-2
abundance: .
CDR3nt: TGTGCCAGCAGCAAAGAGGCAGAGACTGGGGGCTACACCTTC
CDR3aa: CASSKEAETGGYTF

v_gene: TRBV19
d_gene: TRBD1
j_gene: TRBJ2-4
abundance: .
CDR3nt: TGTGCCAGTAGTATGACAGGGGCAAACATTCAGTACTTC
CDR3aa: CASSMTGANIQYF

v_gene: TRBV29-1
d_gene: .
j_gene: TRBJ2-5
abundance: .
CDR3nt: TGCAGCGTTGTTGTAGGCGAGACCCAGTACTTC
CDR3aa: CSVVVGETQYF

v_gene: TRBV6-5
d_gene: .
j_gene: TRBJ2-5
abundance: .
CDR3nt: TGTGCCAGCAGTTACTCGGGCCTTAGAGGGCAAGAGACCCAGTACTTC
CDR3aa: CASSYSGLRGQETQYF

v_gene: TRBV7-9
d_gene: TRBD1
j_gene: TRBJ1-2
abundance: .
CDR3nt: TGTGCCAGCAGCTCCCCTATAGGACAGGGATCGGACGGCTACACCTTC
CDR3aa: CASSSPIGQGSDGYTF

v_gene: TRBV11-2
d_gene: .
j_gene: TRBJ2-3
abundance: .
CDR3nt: TGTGCCATCTCTCGGGGGCCGGGGGATACGCAGTATTTT
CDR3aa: CAISRGPGDTQYF

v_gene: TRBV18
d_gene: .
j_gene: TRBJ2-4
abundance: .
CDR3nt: TGTGCCAGCTCCCTATCCAGGCTAGAGGTGGCCAAAAACATTCAGTACTTC
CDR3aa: CASSLSRLEVAKNIQYF

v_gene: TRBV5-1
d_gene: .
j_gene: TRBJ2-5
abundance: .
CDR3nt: TGCGCCAGCAGCTTGACAGGGTCGGGACAAGAGACCCAGTACTTC
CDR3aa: CASSLTGSGQETQYF

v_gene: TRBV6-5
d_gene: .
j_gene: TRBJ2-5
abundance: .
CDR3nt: TGTGCCAGCAGTTACTCGACTGCGGGCCCCCAAGAGACCCAGTACTTC
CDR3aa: CASSYSTAGPQETQYF

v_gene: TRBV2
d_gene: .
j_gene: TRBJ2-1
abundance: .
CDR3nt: TGTGCCAGCAGGGAAGGGAGCTATGAGCAGTTCTTC
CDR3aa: CASREGSYEQFF

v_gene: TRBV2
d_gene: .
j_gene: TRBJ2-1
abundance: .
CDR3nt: TGTGCCAGCAAGGGAGGCGCAACGGGTGAGCAGTTCTTC
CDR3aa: CASKGGATGEQFF

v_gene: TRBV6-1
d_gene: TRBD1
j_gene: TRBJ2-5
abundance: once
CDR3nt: TGTGCCAGCAGTGTCCGGGACAGGCAACAAGAGACCCAGTACTTC
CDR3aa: CASSVRDRQQETQYF

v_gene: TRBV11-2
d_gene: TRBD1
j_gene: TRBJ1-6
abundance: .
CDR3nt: TGTGCCAGCAGCTGGGGACAGCTGAATTCACCCCTCCACTTT
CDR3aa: CASSWGQLNSPLHF

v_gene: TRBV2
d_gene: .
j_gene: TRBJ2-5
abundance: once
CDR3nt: TGTGCCAGCATTAGATCCTTTCAAGAGACCCAGTACTTC
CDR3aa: CASIRSFQETQYF

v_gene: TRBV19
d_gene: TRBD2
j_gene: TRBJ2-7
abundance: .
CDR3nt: TGTGCCAGTAGTATTGAGGGACTAGCTTCCGAGCAGTACTTC
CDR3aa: CASSIEGLASEQYF

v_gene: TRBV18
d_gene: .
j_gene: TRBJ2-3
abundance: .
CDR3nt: TGTGCCAGCGTACGAAGACTAGGAGGAAATAGCACAGATACGCAGTATTTT
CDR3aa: CASVRRLGGNSTDTQYF

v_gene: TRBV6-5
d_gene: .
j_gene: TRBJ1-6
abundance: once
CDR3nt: TGTGCCAGCAGTTACTCGGGCCAGGGGTATTCACCCCTCCACTTT
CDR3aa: CASSYSGQGYSPLHF

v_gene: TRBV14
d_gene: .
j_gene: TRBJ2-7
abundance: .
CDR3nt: TGTGCCAGCAGCCAAGACCCGCCACAATACGAGCAGTACTTC
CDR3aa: CASSQDPPQYEQYF

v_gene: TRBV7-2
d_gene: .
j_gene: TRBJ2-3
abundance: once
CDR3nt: TGTGCCAGCAGCTTGTCCAGGCAGAGCACAGATACGCAGTATTTT
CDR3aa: CASSLSRQSTDTQYF

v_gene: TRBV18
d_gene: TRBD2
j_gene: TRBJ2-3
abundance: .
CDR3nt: TGTGCCAGCTCACCCCTCCCTAGCGGGGGTCTGGCAGATACGCAGTATTTT
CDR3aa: CASSPLPSGGLADTQYF

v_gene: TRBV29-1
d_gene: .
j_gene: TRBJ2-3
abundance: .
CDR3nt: TGCAGCGTTGTAGTCACAGATACGCAGTATTTT
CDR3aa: CSVVVTDTQYF

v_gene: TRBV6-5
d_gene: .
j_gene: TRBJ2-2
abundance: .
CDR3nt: TGTGCCAGCAGTAAAGGATGGTTGCGGACCGGGGAGCTGTTTTTT
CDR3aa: CASSKGWLRTGELFF

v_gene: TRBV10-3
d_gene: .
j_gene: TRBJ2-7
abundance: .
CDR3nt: TGTGCCATCAGTGAGAATGCTGGACAGACCTACTCCTACGAGCAGTACTTC
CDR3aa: CAISENAGQTYSYEQYF

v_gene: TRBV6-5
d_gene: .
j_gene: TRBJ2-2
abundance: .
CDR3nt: TGTGCCAGCAGAACCTCGGACCGGAACACCGGGGAGCTGTTTTTT
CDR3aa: CASRTSDRNTGELFF

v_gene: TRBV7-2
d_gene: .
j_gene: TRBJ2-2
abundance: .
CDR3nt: TGTGCCAGCAGCTTCTCCCAGGGTGGCGCCGGGGAGCTGTTTTTT
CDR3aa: CASSFSQGGAGELFF

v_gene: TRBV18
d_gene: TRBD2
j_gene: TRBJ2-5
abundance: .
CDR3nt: TGTGCCAGCTCACCCTCCAGCGGGAGATTGGGGAAGACCCAGTACTTC
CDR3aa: CASSPSSGRLGKTQYF

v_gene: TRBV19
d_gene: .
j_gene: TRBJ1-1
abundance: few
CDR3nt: TGTGCCTCGCAGAGGAACACTGAAGCTTTCTTT
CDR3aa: CASQRNTEAFF

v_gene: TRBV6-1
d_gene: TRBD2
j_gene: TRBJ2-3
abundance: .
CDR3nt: TGTGCCAGCAGGATAGCTAGCGGGAGCACAGATACGCAGTATTTT
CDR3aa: CASRIASGSTDTQYF

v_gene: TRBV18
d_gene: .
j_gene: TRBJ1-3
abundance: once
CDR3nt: TGTGCCAGCTCTCCCCGCGGGGTGGATGGAAACACCATATATTTT
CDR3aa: CASSPRGVDGNTIYF

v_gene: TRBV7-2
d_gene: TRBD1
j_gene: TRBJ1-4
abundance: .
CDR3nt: TGTGCCAGCAGCTTAGTAGGCATGAGGACAGGCACCGAAAAACTGTTTTTT
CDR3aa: CASSLVGMRTGTEKLFF

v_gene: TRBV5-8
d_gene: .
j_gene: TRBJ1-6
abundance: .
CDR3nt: TGTGCCAGCAGCGGTCGTAGGGGCCAGAATTCACCCCTCCACTTT
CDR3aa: CASSGRRGQNSPLHF

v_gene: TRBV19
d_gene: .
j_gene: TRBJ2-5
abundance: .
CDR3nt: TGTGCCAGTAGTAGTTCCAGGAGGGAGGAGACCCAGTACTTC
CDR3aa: CASSSSRREETQYF

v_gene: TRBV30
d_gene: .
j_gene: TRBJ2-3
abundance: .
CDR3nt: TGTGCCTGGAGGGGAACAGGAATGGGCACAGATACGCAGTATTTT
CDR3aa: CAWRGTGMGTDTQYF

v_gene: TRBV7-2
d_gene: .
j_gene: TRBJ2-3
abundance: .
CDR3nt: TGTGCCAGCAGCTTATGGGCCAGGGACACAGATACGCAGTATTTT
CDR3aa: CASSLWARDTDTQYF

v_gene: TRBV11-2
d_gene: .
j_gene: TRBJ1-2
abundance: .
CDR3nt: TGTGCCAGCAGCATGGCCGGGACGGAGTATGGCTACACCTTC
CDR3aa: CASSMAGTEYGYTF

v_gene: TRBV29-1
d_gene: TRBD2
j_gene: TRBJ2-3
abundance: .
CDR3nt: TGCAGCGTGGGACTAGCGGGGAGTACAGATACGCAGTATTTT
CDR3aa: CSVGLAGSTDTQYF

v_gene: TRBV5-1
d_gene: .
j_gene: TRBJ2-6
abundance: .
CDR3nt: TGCGCCAGCAGTCCCGGGACTGGGGCCAACGTCCTGACTTTC
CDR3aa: CASSPGTGANVLTF

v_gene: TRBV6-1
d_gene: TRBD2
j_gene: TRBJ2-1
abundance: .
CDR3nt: TGTGCCAGCAGTGAAAGCGGGGGCTCCTACAATGAGCAGTTCTTC
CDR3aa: CASSESGGSYNEQFF